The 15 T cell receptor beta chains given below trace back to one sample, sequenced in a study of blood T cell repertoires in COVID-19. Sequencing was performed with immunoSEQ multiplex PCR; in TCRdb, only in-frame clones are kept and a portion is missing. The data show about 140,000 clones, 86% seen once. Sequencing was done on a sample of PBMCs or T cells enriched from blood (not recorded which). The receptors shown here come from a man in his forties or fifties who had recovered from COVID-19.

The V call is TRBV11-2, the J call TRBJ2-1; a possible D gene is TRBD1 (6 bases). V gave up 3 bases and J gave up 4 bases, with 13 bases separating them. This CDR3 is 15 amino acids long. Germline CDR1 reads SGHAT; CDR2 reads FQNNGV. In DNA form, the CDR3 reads TGTGCCAGCAGCTTGTCGATGGACAGTTACAATGAGCAGTTCTTC. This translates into CASSLSMDSYNEQFF. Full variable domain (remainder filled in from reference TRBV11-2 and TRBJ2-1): EAGVAQSPRYKIIEKRQSVAFWCNPISGHATLYWYQQILGQGPKLLIQFQNNGVVDDSQLPKDRFSAERLKGVDSTLKIQPAKLEDSAVYLCASSLSMDSYNEQFFGPGTRLTVL.

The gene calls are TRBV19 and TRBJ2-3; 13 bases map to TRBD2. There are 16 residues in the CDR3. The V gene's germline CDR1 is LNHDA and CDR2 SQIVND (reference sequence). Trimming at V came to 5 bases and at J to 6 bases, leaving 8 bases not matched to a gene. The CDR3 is CASSQLLAGGLDTQYF. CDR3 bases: TGTGCCAGTAGTCAACTACTAGCGGGGGGGCTCGATACGCAGTATTTT.

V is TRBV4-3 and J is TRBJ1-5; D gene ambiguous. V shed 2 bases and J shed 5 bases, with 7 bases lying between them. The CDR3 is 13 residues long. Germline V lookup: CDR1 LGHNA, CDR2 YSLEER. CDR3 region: CASSQSVHQPQHF. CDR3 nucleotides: TGCGCCAGCAGCCAAAGCGTGCATCAGCCCCAGCATTTT.

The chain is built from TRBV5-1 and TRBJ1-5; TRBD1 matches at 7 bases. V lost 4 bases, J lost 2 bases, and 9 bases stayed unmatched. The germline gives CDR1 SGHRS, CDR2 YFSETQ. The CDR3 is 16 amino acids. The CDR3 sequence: CASSLGTANGNQPQHF. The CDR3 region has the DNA TGCGCCAGCAGCCTAGGGACAGCTAACGGCAATCAGCCCCAGCATTTT.

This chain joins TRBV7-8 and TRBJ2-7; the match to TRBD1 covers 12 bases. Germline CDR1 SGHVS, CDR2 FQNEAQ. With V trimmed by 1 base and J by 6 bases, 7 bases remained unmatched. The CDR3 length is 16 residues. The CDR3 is CASSLVFAGQGAEQYF. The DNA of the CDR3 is TGTGCCAGCAGCTTAGTTTTCGCGGGACAGGGGGCCGAGCAGTACTTC.

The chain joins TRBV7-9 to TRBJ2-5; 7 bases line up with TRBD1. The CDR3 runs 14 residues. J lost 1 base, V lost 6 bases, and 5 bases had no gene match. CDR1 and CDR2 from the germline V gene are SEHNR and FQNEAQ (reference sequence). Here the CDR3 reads CASSLGTVQETQYF. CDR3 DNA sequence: TGTGCCAGCAGTCTTGGGACAGTCCAAGAGACCCAGTACTTC.

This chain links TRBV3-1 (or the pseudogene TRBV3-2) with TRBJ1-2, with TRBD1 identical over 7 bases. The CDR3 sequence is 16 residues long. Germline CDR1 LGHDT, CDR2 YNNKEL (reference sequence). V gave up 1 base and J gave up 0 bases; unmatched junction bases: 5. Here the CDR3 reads CASSQGDRFPNYGYTF. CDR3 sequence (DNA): TGTGCCAGCAGCCAAGGGGACAGATTCCCTAACTATGGCTACACCTTC.

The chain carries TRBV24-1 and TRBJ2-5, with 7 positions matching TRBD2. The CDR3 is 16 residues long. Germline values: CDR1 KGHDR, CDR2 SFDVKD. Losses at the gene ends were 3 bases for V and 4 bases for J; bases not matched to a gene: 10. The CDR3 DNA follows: TGTGCCACCAGTGATGCGAGCGGGATTTGGGGAGAGACCCAGTACTTC. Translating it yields CATSDASGIWGETQYF.

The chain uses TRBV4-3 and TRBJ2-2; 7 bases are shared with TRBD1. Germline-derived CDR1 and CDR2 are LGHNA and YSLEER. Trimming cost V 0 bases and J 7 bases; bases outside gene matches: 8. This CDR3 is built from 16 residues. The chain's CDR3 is CASSQEPRQGYGELFF. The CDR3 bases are TGCGCCAGCAGCCAAGAACCCCGACAGGGTTACGGGGAGCTGTTTTTT.

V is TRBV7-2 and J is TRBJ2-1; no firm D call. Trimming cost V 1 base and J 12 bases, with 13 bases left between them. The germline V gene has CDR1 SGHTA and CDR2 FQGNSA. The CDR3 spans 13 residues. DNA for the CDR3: TGTGCCAGCAGCTTAGGTAACCCGACGGGGCAGTTCTTC. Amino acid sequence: CASSLGNPTGQFF.

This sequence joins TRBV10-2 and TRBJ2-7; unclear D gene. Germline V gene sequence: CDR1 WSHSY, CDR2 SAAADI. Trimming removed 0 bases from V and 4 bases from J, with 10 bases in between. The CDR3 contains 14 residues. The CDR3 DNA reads TGCGCCAGCAGTGAGTCGAATGGCGGATACGAGCAGTACGTC. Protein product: CASSESNGGYEQYV.

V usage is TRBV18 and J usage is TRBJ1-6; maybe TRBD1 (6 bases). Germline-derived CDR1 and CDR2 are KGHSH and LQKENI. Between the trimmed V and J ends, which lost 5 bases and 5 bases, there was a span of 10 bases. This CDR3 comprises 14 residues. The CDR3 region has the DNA TGTGCCAGCTCAGAGCAGGGGAATAATTCACCCCTCCACTTT. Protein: CASSEQGNNSPLHF.

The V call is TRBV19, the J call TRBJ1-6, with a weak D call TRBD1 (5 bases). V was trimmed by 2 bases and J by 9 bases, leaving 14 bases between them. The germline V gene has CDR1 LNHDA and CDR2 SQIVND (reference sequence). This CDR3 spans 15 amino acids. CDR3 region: CASSIIGQGSSPLHF. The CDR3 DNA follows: TGTGCCAGTAGTATAATAGGGCAGGGAAGTTCACCCCTCCACTTT.

The CDR3 sequence is CASSKGITGTGSYEQYV. The CDR3 coding sequence is TGTGCCAGCAGCAAAGGGATCACCGGGACAGGGTCCTACGAGCAGTACGTC. V gene TRBV21-1 combines with J gene TRBJ2-7; TRBD1 reflects the table's D call only, with no check against the DNA. TRBV21-1 is marked as a pseudogene. This CDR3 comprises 17 residues.

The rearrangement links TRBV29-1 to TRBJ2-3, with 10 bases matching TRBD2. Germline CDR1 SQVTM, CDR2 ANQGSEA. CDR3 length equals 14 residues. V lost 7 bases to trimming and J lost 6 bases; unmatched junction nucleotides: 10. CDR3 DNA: TGCAGCGCTCGAGCGGGGGGGCCGGGGGATACGCAGTATTTT. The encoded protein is CSARAGGPGDTQYF.